One and the same sample provided the 19 T cell receptor beta chains below, sequenced in a study of T cell responses to AZD1222 COVID-19 vaccine. Sequencing used immunoSEQ multiplex PCR; TCRdb keeps in-frame clones, though not all of them. The sample carries approximately 120,000 clones, 90% recorded once. The sample here was peripheral blood, taken on day 0 of AZD1222 vaccination. Source of these receptors: an adult in good health.

This chain joins TRBV7-9 and TRBJ2-1; D might be TRBD2 (6 bases). V gave up 3 bases and J gave up 2 bases, with 11 bases separating them. The CDR3 sequence is 15 residues long. Per the germline V gene, CDR1 is SEHNR and CDR2 is FQNEAQ (reference sequence). The CDR3 here is CASSLGGGTYNEQFF. The CDR3 DNA is TGTGCCAGCAGCTTGGGCGGAGGGACCTACAATGAGCAGTTCTTC.

V usage is TRBV18 and J usage is TRBJ1-4; D is possibly TRBD1 (5 bases). The CDR3 totals 12 residues. The germline V gene encodes CDR1 KGHSH and CDR2 LQKENI. The V end lost 2 bases, the J end lost 8 bases, and 6 bases lay between the germline ends. The CDR3 protein is CASSPGDEKLFF. The CDR3, as DNA: TGTGCCAGCTCACCAGGGGACGAAAAACTGTTTTTT. The entire variable domain, with the rest obtained from reference TRBV18 and TRBJ1-4, is as follows: NAGVMQNPRHLVRRRGQEARLRCSPMKGHSHVYWYRQLPEEGLKFMVYLQKENIIDESGMPKERFSAEFPKEGPSILRIQQVVRGDSAAYFCASSPGDEKLFFGSGTQLSVL.

This clone has only a few counts. The chain joins TRBV10-2 to TRBJ2-2; the match to TRBD2 covers 9 bases. The germline V gene encodes CDR1 WSHSY and CDR2 SAAADI. V shed 2 bases and J 6 bases; nucleotides not matched to a gene: 7. The CDR3 extends over 16 amino acids. The CDR3 DNA is TGCGCCAGCAGTGAGGGTGCTAGCGGGATGTCCGGGGAGCTGTTTTTT. Protein product: CASSEGASGMSGELFF.

The chain joins TRBV27 to TRBJ1-4; the match to TRBD1 covers 11 bases. The V gene's germline CDR1 is MNHEY and CDR2 SMNVEV (reference sequence). The CDR3 has 14 residues. With 4 bases clipped from V and 7 bases from J, the junction kept 2 bases outside the gene matches. CDR3 sequence reads: CASSSGQGGEKLFF. The CDR3 bases are TGTGCCAGCAGTTCGGGACAGGGGGGTGAAAAACTGTTTTTT.

This clone was detected only once. This rearrangement joins TRBV27 to TRBJ2-1, with D perhaps matching TRBD1 (6 bases). CDR3 length: 13 amino acids. In germline, CDR1 is MNHEY, CDR2 SMNVEV (reference sequence). Deletions cut 2 bases from V and 6 bases from J, with 8 bases between. CDR3 in amino acids: CASSLDRTNEQFF. The CDR3 nucleotides read TGTGCCAGCAGTTTAGACAGGACCAATGAGCAGTTCTTC.

This chain joins TRBV18 and TRBJ1-2, with TRBD1 identical over 8 bases. The CDR3 extends over 16 amino acids. The V gene's germline CDR1 is KGHSH and CDR2 LQKENI. V dropped 3 bases and J dropped 0; count of bases not matched to a gene: 6. The CDR3 reads CASSPRTGRTNYGYTF. The CDR3 nucleotides are TGTGCCAGCTCACCGCGGACAGGGCGAACTAACTATGGCTACACCTTC.

This chain links TRBV21-1 with TRBJ2-7; the table assigns TRBD2, which was not confirmed against the DNA. TRBV21-1 corresponds to a pseudogene. The CDR3 has 14 residues. CDR3 in amino acids: CASSKMAQPSEQYF. The CDR3 DNA is TGTGCCAGCAGCAAAATGGCCCAGCCTAGCGAGCAGTACTTC.

CDR3 protein: CASSKPGRMNTEAFF. In nucleotides, the CDR3 is TGTGCCAGCAGTAAGCCCGGACGGATGAACACTGAAGCTTTCTTT. V usage is TRBV27 and J usage is TRBJ1-1, with D unresolved. Trimming pared 5 bases from V and 0 bases from J, leaving 13 bases between. This CDR3 is 15 amino acids long. Looked up from germline, CDR1 is MNHEY and CDR2 is SMNVEV (reference sequence).

The chain recombines TRBV6-5 with TRBJ2-5, with D possibly being TRBD1 (6 bases). Trimming stripped 10 bases from V and 0 bases from J, with 18 bases between. The CDR3 length is 15 residues. Germline V lookup: CDR1 MNHEY, CDR2 SVGAGI. The CDR3 DNA is TGTGCCACTACCCCAGGGGCATCGTACCAAGAGACCCAGTACTTC. This gives the protein CATTPGASYQETQYF.

The chain employs TRBV5-6 and TRBJ2-1; 8 positions agree with TRBD1. The V gene's germline CDR1 is SGHDT and CDR2 YYEEEE. V was clipped by 4 bases and J by 5 bases; unmatched bases: 5. The CDR3 has 14 amino acids. CDR3 sequence reads: CASSGDRSNNEQFF. For the CDR3, the DNA is TGTGCCAGCAGCGGGGACAGGTCAAACAATGAGCAGTTCTTC.

The rearrangement uses TRBV5-6 and TRBJ1-5; TRBD1 matches 7 bases. Trimming at V came to 4 bases and at J to 2 bases, leaving 3 bases not matched to a gene. This CDR3 is built from 14 residues. The germline gives CDR1 SGHDT, CDR2 YYEEEE. This chain's CDR3 is CASSQGQGNQPQHF. The CDR3 coding sequence is TGTGCCAGCAGCCAAGGACAGGGCAATCAGCCCCAGCATTTT.

The gene calls are TRBV10-3 and TRBJ1-6, with D possibly TRBD1 on 6 matching bases. This CDR3 spans 14 amino acids. CDR1 and CDR2 from the germline V gene are ENHRY and SYGVKD. Trimming pared 10 bases from V and 7 bases from J, leaving 17 bases between. The CDR3 region has the DNA TGTGCCAGCCAGGGGCAGCTTAGAAATTCACCCCTCCACTTT. Translating it yields CASQGQLRNSPLHF.

The V and J genes are TRBV28 and TRBJ1-4; D is uncertain. The germline V gene encodes CDR1 MDHEN and CDR2 SYDVKM. The CDR3 sequence is 14 residues long. Trimming removed 4 bases from V and 0 bases from J, with 6 bases in between. Here the CDR3 DNA reads TGTGCCAGCAGTTCTGTAACAACTAATGAAAAACTGTTTTTT. This translates into CASSSVTTNEKLFF.

This chain links TRBV2 with TRBJ2-7, with 9 bases identical to TRBD1. CDR3 size: 14 residues. Germline trimming cut 7 bases from V and 5 bases from J; bases unmatched to any gene: 9. Germline assignment: CDR1 SNHLY and CDR2 FYNNEI. The CDR3 nucleotides read TGTGCCAGCAAACCGGGACAGGGATTCGACGAGCAGTACTTC. It encodes CASKPGQGFDEQYF.

This clone was counted a few times. V is TRBV7-9 and J is TRBJ2-7; D gene ambiguous. The CDR3 is made up of 12 amino acids. Trimming pared 3 bases from V and 2 bases from J, leaving 5 bases between. Germline V lookup: CDR1 SEHNR, CDR2 FQNEAQ (reference sequence). The CDR3 region is CASSFTPYEQYF. CDR3 DNA sequence: TGTGCCAGCAGCTTCACTCCCTACGAGCAGTACTTC. The full variable domain, with the rest looked up from reference TRBV7-9 and TRBJ2-7, is DTGVSQNPRHKITKRGQNVTFRCDPISEHNRLYWYRQTLGQGPEFLTYFQNEAQLEKSRLLSDRFSAERPKGSFSTLEIQRTEQGDSAMYLCASSFTPYEQYFGPGTRLTVT.

This chain uses TRBV7-2 with TRBJ1-5, with a weak D call TRBD1 (5 bases). V shed 3 bases and J shed 9 bases, with 6 bases lying between them. The CDR3 extends over 11 amino acids. Germline assignment: CDR1 SGHTA and CDR2 FQGNSA. The CDR3 nucleotides read TGTGCCAGCAGCTTGGGGGGGCCCCAGCATTTT. This translates into CASSLGGPQHF. The full variable domain, in which reference TRBV7-2 and TRBJ1-5 provide the parts outside the CDR3, is GAGVSQSPSNKVTEKGKDVELRCDPISGHTALYWYRQSLGQGLEFLIYFQGNSAPDKSGLPSDRFSAERTGGSVSTLTIQRTQQEDSAVYLCASSLGGPQHFGDGTRLSIL.

The J gene is TRBJ1-1, the V gene TRBV23-1; perhaps TRBD1 as D (5 bases). TRBV23-1 is classed as an ORF, of uncertain function. V gave up 3 bases and J gave up 10 bases, with 30 bases separating them. The CDR3 has 18 residues. This chain's CDR3 is CASSHGTGGPLLSSLAFF. The CDR3 DNA follows: TGCGCCAGCAGTCACGGGACGGGGGGACCACTCCTCTCTTCATTAGCTTTCTTT.

In nucleotides, the CDR3 is TGCGCCAGCAGCTTGGGCCAGGTTGGCGATTATGGCTACACCTTC. The encoded protein is CASSLGQVGDYGYTF. The V and J genes are TRBV5-1 and TRBJ1-2; D is ambiguous. Trimming pared 0 bases from V and 5 bases from J, leaving 14 bases between. CDR1 and CDR2 (germline): SGHRS, YFSETQ. This CDR3 has 15 residues.

The chain uses TRBV5-1 and TRBJ2-1; D unclear. CDR3 length equals 15 residues. Trimming took off 4 bases at V and 0 bases at J, with 11 bases between the two ends. Germline CDR1 reads SGHRS; CDR2 reads YFSETQ. CDR3 amino acids: CASSDSSSSYNEQFF. For the CDR3, the DNA is TGCGCCAGCAGCGACTCGAGTAGCTCCTACAATGAGCAGTTCTTC.